The sequence of this T cell receptor beta chain was determined in a study of T cell changes during pregnancy in multiple sclerosis. The table came from immunoSEQ multiplex PCR; TCRdb's copy has only in-frame clones and leaves some out. The sample contains about 60,000 clones, roughly 90% of which appear only once. This CDR3 has 13 residues. Trimming removed 2 bases from V and 4 bases from J, with 8 bases in between. Germline CDR1 reads MNHEY; CDR2 reads SVGAGI. Source: peripheral blood, taken in the first trimester of pregnancy. The TCR originated in a female donor with multiple sclerosis, enrolled in a pregnancy study. V usage is TRBV6-5 and J usage is TRBJ1-2; maybe TRBD1 (5 bases). DNA for the CDR3: TGTGCCAGCAGTTACGGGGGGAGCTATGGCTACACCTTC. Translation: CASSYGGSYGYTF.